This T cell receptor (beta chain) derives from a study of T cells in Graves' hyperthyroidism and ophthalmopathy. The source material, RNA transcripts, was used to amplify TCR beta CDR3 regions. Initially, a first-round RT-PCR of the TCR CDR3 employed the HTBI primer set. TCRdb used MiXCR to reprocess the multiplex PCR reads, holding one entry per CDR3 protein. The sample shows fewer than 300,000 distinct CDR3 sequences, over 12% of them seen only once. In this sample, this clonotype turned up many times. Germline CDR1 is MDHEN and CDR2 is SYDVKM. CDR3 length: 14 amino acids. The V segment lost 5 bases and the J segment 2 bases; nucleotides outside the gene matches: 5.

This TCR was recovered from a woman aged 45-65 years with Graves' hyperthyroidism that later progressed to Graves' ophthalmopathy. The chain is built from TRBV28 and TRBJ2-7, with 8 bases lining up with TRBD1. Sequenced sample: blood. CDR3 protein: CASSRQGTAYEQYF. The CDR3 region has the DNA TGTGCCAGCAGTCGACAGGGGACAGCCTACGAGCAGTACTTC.